Described below is a single TCR beta chain sequence and its context. The data were obtained in a study of blood T cell repertoires in COVID-19. In the study overall: Samples representing acute and convalescent COVID-19 were sourced from the United States, Italy and Spain. From T cells, B-cell-depleted T cells, or PBMCs came the material, which was cDNA or gDNA.

Under the authors' procedure: Reference gene primer amplification gave nucleated cell count estimates. The method was immunoSEQ multiplex PCR; TCRdb's version includes in-frame clones alone and lacks a portion of them. V and J calls and clone size are as listed in that table; D and trimming were resolved from the DNA. The data show just over 150,000 clones, roughly 82% seen once. The sample comprised peripheral blood. The TCR comes from a woman between 50 and 59 years old with acute or convalescent COVID-19.

This CDR3 is CASSQPGQYHEAFF. The CDR3 DNA is TGCGCCAGCAGCCAACCCGGACAGTACCATGAAGCTTTCTTT. The chain is built from TRBV4-3 and TRBJ1-1; TRBD1 is a possible D gene (6 bases). Germline V gene lookup returns CDR1 LGHNA and CDR2 YSLEER. Trimming took off 2 bases at V and 7 bases at J, with 14 bases between the two ends. The CDR3 loop spans 14 amino acids.